A single sample gave rise to the 27 T cell receptor beta chains below, sequenced in a study of CD8 T cells in ankylosing spondylitis. Broader study findings: What seemed typical of ankylosing spondylitis blood was a TCR beta motif built from eight highly homologous variants.

No antigens are known for them. TCRdb redid the calling of the 5' RACE reads with MiXCR, one entry per CDR3 protein. This table holds about 700,000 distinct CDR3 sequences, around 19% found once. Sequences were obtained from blood, either unsorted or a sorted T cell fraction (not recorded which). The receptors were sampled from a male donor with ankylosing spondylitis.

The gene calls are TRBV15 and TRBJ1-6; D is unclear. CDR1 and CDR2 (germline): LNHNV, YYDKDF (reference sequence). The V gene lost 1 base and the J gene lost 10 bases, with 8 bases spanning the gap. This CDR3 has 13 residues. The CDR3 loop reads CATSRGGGSPLHF. The CDR3 DNA sequence: TGTGCCACCAGCAGAGGCGGAGGCTCACCCCTCCACTTT. Variable domain in full (rest from reference TRBV15 and TRBJ1-6): DAMVIQNPRYQVTQFGKPVTLSCSQTLNHNVMYWYQQKSSQAPKLLFHYYDKDFNNEADTPDNFQSRRPNTSFCFLDIRSPGLGDTAMYLCATSRGGGSPLHFGNGTRLTVT.

This clonotype showed up just once. The chain has TRBV7-9 and TRBJ2-3; perhaps D is TRBD1 or TRBD2 (5 bases each). Germline CDR1 SEHNR, CDR2 FQNEAQ (reference sequence). Trimming removed 5 bases from V and 5 bases from J, with 17 bases in between. This CDR3 comprises 15 residues. The CDR3 spells CASSLPGTGLDTQYF. The CDR3 DNA follows: TGTGCCAGCAGCCTTCCCGGGACCGGGCTAGATACGCAGTATTTT.

The J gene is TRBJ2-3, the V gene TRBV6-5, with D possibly TRBD1 on 5 matching bases. Germline V gives CDR1 MNHEY, CDR2 SVGAGI. V was pared by 4 bases and J by 2 bases, with 13 bases between. This CDR3 region has 15 residues. CDR3 DNA: TGTGCCAGCAGTTCGGAAGGGGCCTACACAGATACGCAGTATTTT. This sequence encodes CASSSEGAYTDTQYF.

This clonotype appeared a few times. The V gene is TRBV6-1, the J gene TRBJ2-2, with TRBD1 matching 9 bases. The CDR3 is 16 residues long. V lost 7 bases and J lost 7; bases outside the gene matches: 13. Germline lookup yields CDR1 MNHNS and CDR2 SASEGT. The CDR3 nucleotides are TGTGCCAGCAACCGCTACCGGGACAGGGTCGGCGGGGAGCTGTTTTTT. It yields the protein CASNRYRDRVGGELFF.

The V gene is TRBV25-1, the J gene TRBJ1-4; the match to TRBD1 covers 7 bases. The CDR3 runs 16 residues. CDR1 is MGHDK and CDR2 is SYGVNS in the germline V gene. V dropped 0 bases and J dropped 8; count of bases not matched to a gene: 9. The CDR3 spells CASSEYGTAWREKLFF. The CDR3 nucleotides read TGTGCCAGCAGTGAATATGGGACAGCGTGGCGGGAAAAACTGTTTTTT.

This clonotype was counted between two and nine times. This chain links TRBV5-6 with TRBJ2-1, with D possibly being TRBD1 (7 bases). V was trimmed by 4 bases and J by 12 bases, leaving 20 bases between them. This CDR3 is 14 amino acids long. In germline, CDR1 is SGHDT, CDR2 YYEEEE. This CDR3 reads CASSQLTGRFGQFF. As DNA, the CDR3 is TGTGCCAGCAGCCAACTGACAGGGAGGTTCGGGCAGTTCTTC.

This chain uses TRBV12-3 or TRBV12-4 with TRBJ2-7, with a tentative D call TRBD1 (5 bases). Trimming cost V 2 bases and J 6 bases, with 11 bases left between them. The CDR3 extends over 13 amino acids. CDR3 sequence reads: CASSLLDSSEQYF. As DNA, the CDR3 is TGTGCCAGCAGTTTACTTGACAGCAGCGAGCAGTACTTC.

This clonotype was observed a handful of times. The genes are TRBV27 and TRBJ2-7; 10 bases fit TRBD1. The trim removed 5 bases at V and 4 bases at J, leaving 8 bases unmatched. CDR3 length equals 15 residues. Germline V lookup: CDR1 MNHEY, CDR2 SMNVEV (reference sequence). CDR3 in DNA: TGTGCCAGCAGTACCGGGACAGGGGCCGCGTACGAGCAGTACTTC. Protein product: CASSTGTGAAYEQYF.

This clonotype was seen a few times. The chain combines TRBV15 with TRBJ2-7; D is ambiguous. V was trimmed by 6 bases and J by 0 bases, leaving 12 bases between them. CDR1 and CDR2 from the germline V gene are LNHNV and YYDKDF (reference sequence). CDR3 length: 14 amino acids. This CDR3 is CATRPATLSYEQYF. The CDR3 nucleotides are TGTGCCACCAGGCCCGCGACACTCTCCTACGAGCAGTACTTC.

The table lists this clonotype with a few counts. The chain couples TRBV9 to TRBJ2-2, with TRBD2 identical over 11 bases. The CDR3 sequence is 17 residues long. Trimming removed 4 bases from V and 7 bases from J; junction bases left unmatched: 12. The germline V gene encodes CDR1 SGDLS and CDR2 YYNGEE. The CDR3: CASSPLSSGRKVGELFF. DNA of the CDR3: TGTGCCAGCAGCCCGCTTTCTAGCGGGAGGAAGGTCGGGGAGCTGTTTTTT. Using reference TRBV9 and TRBJ2-2 for the parts outside the CDR3, the full variable domain is DSGVTQTPKHLITATGQRVTLRCSPRSGDLSVYWYQQSLDQGLQFLIQYYNGEERAKGNILERFSAQQFPDLHSELNLSSLELGDSALYFCASSPLSSGRKVGELFFGEGSRLTVL.

Only a few counts were recorded for this clonotype. The rearrangement joins TRBV7-6 to TRBJ1-2; no clear D. The CDR3 has 16 amino acids. With 5 bases removed from V and 0 bases from J, the gap between germline ends came to 16 bases. The V gene's germline CDR1 is SGHVS and CDR2 FNYEAQ. The CDR3 DNA reads TGTGCCAGCAGCCCCATCCGCCGGGCTACTAACTATGGCTACACCTTC. Its translation: CASSPIRRATNYGYTF.

This clonotype has more than one count but fewer than ten. This chain links TRBV6-2 or TRBV6-3 with TRBJ1-5, with D maybe TRBD1 (5 bases). The germline V gene encodes CDR1 MNHEY and CDR2 SVGEGT. V was shortened by 7 bases and J by 4 bases, with 8 bases between the two germline ends. This CDR3 is built from 12 residues. The CDR3 loop reads CASTGWNQPQHF. The CDR3 nucleotides are TGTGCCAGCACAGGGTGGAATCAGCCCCAGCATTTT.

The V call is TRBV6-1, the J call TRBJ2-7; TRBD1 agrees at 10 bases. Germline loops: CDR1 MNHNS, CDR2 SASEGT. After removal of 7 bases from V and 6 bases from J, the junction contained 9 bases not matched to a gene. This CDR3 has 14 residues. CDR3 DNA sequence: TGTGCCAGCACCCCGGGACAGGGGAGGAGCGAGCAGTACTTC. Translation: CASTPGQGRSEQYF.

This clonotype was counted ten times or more. CDR3 amino acids: CASSLVGGQGTEAFF. CDR3 nucleotides: TGTGCCAGCAGCTTAGTAGGTGGACAGGGAACTGAAGCTTTCTTT. V is TRBV7-2 and J is TRBJ1-1; 8 bases line up with TRBD1. The V gene end was trimmed by 1 base and the J gene end by 5 bases; junction bases not matched to a gene: 6. The V gene's germline CDR1 is SGHTA and CDR2 FQGNSA. The CDR3 length is 15 residues.

This clonotype was counted between two and nine times. As DNA, the CDR3 is TGTGCCAGCAGCTTAGGGGTAGCGCCTAGCACAGATACGCAGTATTTT. It specifies CASSLGVAPSTDTQYF. The chain carries TRBV7-6 and TRBJ2-3, with D maybe TRBD2 (5 bases). The CDR3 consists of 16 residues. The germline gives CDR1 SGHVS, CDR2 FNYEAQ. Trimming shortened V by 1 base and J by 0 bases, and 11 bases separated the two germline ends.

This clonotype was seen a handful of times. The chain links TRBV9 to TRBJ2-3, with a weak D call TRBD1 (7 bases). CDR3 length: 16 residues. Germline values: CDR1 SGDLS, CDR2 YYNGEE. The V and J ends lost 3 bases and 2 bases respectively, with 16 bases between them. This CDR3 reads CASSARGGQVTDTQYF. As DNA, the CDR3 is TGTGCCAGCAGCGCCCGGGGAGGACAGGTCACAGATACGCAGTATTTT.

This clonotype was counted only a few times. The genes are TRBV4-1 and TRBJ1-2; 8 bases agree with TRBD1. Germline CDR1 reads MGHRA; CDR2 reads YSYEKL. The V segment lost 0 bases and the J segment 7 bases; nucleotides outside the gene matches: 7. CDR3 length equals 15 residues. The CDR3 DNA is TGCGCCAGCAGCCAAGAAACGGACAGGGCGGGTGGCTACACCTTC. As protein: CASSQETDRAGGYTF.

V is TRBV7-9 and J is TRBJ2-3; weak D call: TRBD2 (5 bases). From germline, CDR1 is SEHNR and CDR2 FQNEAQ (reference sequence). The CDR3 is made up of 17 amino acids. V was shortened by 6 bases and J by 2 bases, with 21 bases between the two germline ends. CDR3 in DNA: TGTGCCAGCAGTCCAACCTTCGGGAAGCGGCCCACAGATACGCAGTATTTT. It codes for CASSPTFGKRPTDTQYF. Drawing the rest from reference TRBV7-9 and TRBJ2-3, the complete variable domain is DTGVSQNPRHKITKRGQNVTFRCDPISEHNRLYWYRQTLGQGPEFLTYFQNEAQLEKSRLLSDRFSAERPKGSFSTLEIQRTEQGDSAMYLCASSPTFGKRPTDTQYFGPGTRLTVL.

The J gene is TRBJ2-5, the V gene TRBV20-1; D perhaps matches TRBD2 (5 bases). Deletions cut 5 bases from V and 5 bases from J, with 21 bases between. The CDR3 length is 15 residues. The germline V gene has CDR1 DFQATT and CDR2 SNEGSKA (reference sequence). The CDR3 region is CSASLFDRTGETQYF. The DNA for the CDR3 is TGCAGTGCTTCACTATTTGACCGGACGGGGGAGACCCAGTACTTC.

This clonotype was found a few times. J is TRBJ2-2 and V is TRBV25-1; 7 bases map to TRBD2. The CDR3 loop spans 14 amino acids. Unmatched junction bases numbered 8, after V lost 5 bases and J lost 8 bases. The germline CDR1 and CDR2 sequences are MGHDK and SYGVNS. This chain's CDR3 is CASSKGLGWGELFF. CDR3 DNA: TGTGCCAGCAGTAAAGGACTAGGGTGGGGGGAGCTGTTTTTT.

This clonotype showed up many times. The CDR3 coding sequence is TGTGCCAGCAGCCAAGGGCACTTGAACACTGAAGCTTTCTTT. Translating it yields CASSQGHLNTEAFF. The chain recombines TRBV4-2 with TRBJ1-1; D is undetermined. Trimming cost V 1 base and J 0 bases, with 6 bases left between them. In germline, CDR1 is LGHNA, CDR2 YNFKEQ. The CDR3 loop spans 14 amino acids.

The chain joins TRBV3-1 to TRBJ2-5; 12 bases align to TRBD2. Germline lookup yields CDR1 LGHDT and CDR2 YNNKEL (reference sequence). The CDR3 consists of 19 residues. V was pared by 3 bases and J by 5 bases, with 16 bases of the junction left unmatched. CDR3 in DNA: TGTGCCAGCAGCCAGCTCGACCTAGCGGGAGGGCCGACGGGGGAGACCCAGTACTTC. Its protein is CASSQLDLAGGPTGETQYF.

The sample holds a few counts of this clonotype. V and J are TRBV29-1 and TRBJ2-5, with 7 bases lining up with TRBD2. Germline lookup yields CDR1 SQVTM and CDR2 ANQGSEA. Trimming took 4 bases from V and 3 from J; bases not matched to a gene: 2. CDR3 size: 12 residues. DNA for the CDR3: TGCAGCGTTGTGGCGGGGGAAGAGACCCAGTACTTC. This sequence encodes CSVVAGEETQYF.

This clonotype was counted only a few times. This chain joins TRBV29-1 and TRBJ2-7; D gene uncertain. The CDR3 extends over 12 amino acids. Deletions cut 7 bases from V and 3 bases from J, with 13 bases between. Per germline, CDR1 SQVTM and CDR2 ANQGSEA. Here the CDR3 DNA reads TGCAGCGCCGTCGGTAAGGGCTACGAGCAGTACTTC. This gives the protein CSAVGKGYEQYF.

This sequence joins TRBV4-3 and TRBJ2-2, with D unresolved. This CDR3 has 17 amino acids. Germline loops: CDR1 LGHNA, CDR2 YSLEER. V lost 0 bases, J lost 6 bases, and 17 bases lay in between. CDR3 protein: CASSQDPPKSAAGELFF. CDR3 DNA: TGCGCCAGCAGCCAAGACCCCCCCAAATCGGCGGCCGGGGAGCTGTTTTTT.

This clonotype has more than one count but fewer than ten. The chain carries TRBV2 and TRBJ1-4; 9 bases match TRBD1. The CDR3 is made up of 15 amino acids. V gave up 8 bases and J gave up 7 bases; unmatched junction bases: 11. From germline, CDR1 is SNHLY and CDR2 FYNNEI. The CDR3 region has the DNA TGTGCCAGCGCCCCCGTGGACAGGGGACCTGAAAAACTGTTTTTT. Translated: CASAPVDRGPEKLFF.

This rearrangement joins TRBV28 to TRBJ1-2, with D possibly being TRBD1 (6 bases). Germline assignment: CDR1 MDHEN and CDR2 SYDVKM. The CDR3 extends over 13 amino acids. V gave up 6 bases and J gave up 8 bases, with 16 bases separating them. For the CDR3, the DNA is TGTGCCAGCAGACGGACAGATCTTTCAGGCTACACCTTC. Translation gives CASRRTDLSGYTF.